The source of this T cell receptor (beta chain) is a study of OX40 agonist ivuxolimab in advanced cancers. About the research overall: Every patient in dose escalation had hepatocellular carcinoma, melanoma, renal cell or head and neck cancer. Of mixed ages from about 23 to 85 and averaging 60 years, the group was around 78% male. Findings and caveats of the study: At 0.1 to 3.0 mg/kg, CD4+ and CD8+ blood T cells expanded clonally by week 6.

This clone has just a few counts. The antigen is unknown. Profiling relied on immunoSEQ multiplex PCR, and the TCRdb table lists in-frame clones only, not all of them. This table has about 42,000 clones, 81% appearing once. This CDR3 is built from 14 residues. Trimming removed 3 bases at V and 0 bases at J, with 8 bases between. Germline loops: CDR1 KGHSH, CDR2 LQKENI. The source of this sequence is an adult with an advanced solid tumor such as melanoma, head and neck, liver or kidney cancer. This chain joins TRBV18 and TRBJ1-1, with TRBD1 as a possible D gene (5 bases). The sequenced sample was CD4+ or CD8+ T cells sorted from blood, obtained in a trial of the OX40 agonist ivuxolimab. CDR3 amino acids: CASSPGLLNTEAFF. DNA of the CDR3: TGTGCCAGCTCACCGGGACTGCTGAACACTGAAGCTTTCTTT.